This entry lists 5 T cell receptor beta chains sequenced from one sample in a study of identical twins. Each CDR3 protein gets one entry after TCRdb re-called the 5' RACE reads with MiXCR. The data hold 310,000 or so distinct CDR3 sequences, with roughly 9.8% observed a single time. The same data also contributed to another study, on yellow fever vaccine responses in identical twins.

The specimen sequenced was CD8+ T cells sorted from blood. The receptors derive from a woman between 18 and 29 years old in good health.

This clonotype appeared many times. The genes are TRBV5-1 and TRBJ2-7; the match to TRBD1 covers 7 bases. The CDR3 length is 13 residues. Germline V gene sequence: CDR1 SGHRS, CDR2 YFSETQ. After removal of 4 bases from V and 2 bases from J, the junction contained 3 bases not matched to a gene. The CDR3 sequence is CASSPTGPYEQYF. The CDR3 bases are TGCGCCAGCAGCCCGACAGGGCCCTACGAGCAGTACTTC.

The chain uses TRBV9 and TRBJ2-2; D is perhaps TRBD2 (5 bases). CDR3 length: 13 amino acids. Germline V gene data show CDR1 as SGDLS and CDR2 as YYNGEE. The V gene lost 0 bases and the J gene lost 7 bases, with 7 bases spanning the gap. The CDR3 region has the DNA TGTGCCAGCAGCGTAGTAGGAGGCGGGGAGCTGTTTTTT. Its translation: CASSVVGGGELFF.

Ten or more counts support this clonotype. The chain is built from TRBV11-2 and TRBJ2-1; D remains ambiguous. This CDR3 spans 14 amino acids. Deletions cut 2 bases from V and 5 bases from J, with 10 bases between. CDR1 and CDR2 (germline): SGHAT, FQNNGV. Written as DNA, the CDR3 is TGTGCCAGCAGCTTATCCGGGTTACACAATGAGCAGTTCTTC. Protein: CASSLSGLHNEQFF.

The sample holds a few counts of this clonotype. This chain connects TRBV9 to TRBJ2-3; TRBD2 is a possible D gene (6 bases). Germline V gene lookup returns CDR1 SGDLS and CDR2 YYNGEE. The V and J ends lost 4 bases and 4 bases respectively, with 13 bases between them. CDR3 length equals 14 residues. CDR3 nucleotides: TGTGCCAGCAGCCCCAGTTCGGGGGCAGATACGCAGTATTTT. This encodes CASSPSSGADTQYF.

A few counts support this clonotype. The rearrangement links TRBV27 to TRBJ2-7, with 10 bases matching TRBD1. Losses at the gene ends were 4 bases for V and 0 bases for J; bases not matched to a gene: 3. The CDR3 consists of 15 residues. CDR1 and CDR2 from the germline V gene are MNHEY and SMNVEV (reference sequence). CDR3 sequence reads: CASSSGTGASYEQYF. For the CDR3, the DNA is TGTGCCAGCAGTTCGGGGACAGGGGCCTCCTACGAGCAGTACTTC.